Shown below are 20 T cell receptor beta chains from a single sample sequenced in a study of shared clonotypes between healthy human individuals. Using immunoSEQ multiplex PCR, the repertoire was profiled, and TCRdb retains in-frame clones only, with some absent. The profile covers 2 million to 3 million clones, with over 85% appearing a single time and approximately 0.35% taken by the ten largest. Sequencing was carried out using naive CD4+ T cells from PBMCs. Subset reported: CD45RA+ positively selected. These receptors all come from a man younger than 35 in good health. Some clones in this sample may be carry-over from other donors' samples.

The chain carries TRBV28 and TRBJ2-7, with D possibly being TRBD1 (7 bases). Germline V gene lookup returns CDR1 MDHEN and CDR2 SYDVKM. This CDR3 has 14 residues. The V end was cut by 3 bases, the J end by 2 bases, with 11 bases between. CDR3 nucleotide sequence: TGTGCCAGCAGTTTGCAGGGGGGTCCCTACGAGCAGTACTTC. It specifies CASSLQGGPYEQYF.

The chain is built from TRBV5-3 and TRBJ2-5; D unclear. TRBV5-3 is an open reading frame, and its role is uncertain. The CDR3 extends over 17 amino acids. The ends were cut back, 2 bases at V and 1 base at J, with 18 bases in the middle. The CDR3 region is CARSFFRRHCRQETQYF. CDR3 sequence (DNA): TGTGCCAGAAGCTTTTTCCGCCGACATTGCCGCCAAGAGACCCAGTACTTC.

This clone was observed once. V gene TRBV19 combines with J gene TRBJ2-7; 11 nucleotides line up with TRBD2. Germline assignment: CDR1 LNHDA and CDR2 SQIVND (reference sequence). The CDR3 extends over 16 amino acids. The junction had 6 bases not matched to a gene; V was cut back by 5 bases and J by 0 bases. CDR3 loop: CASSRSGRDSSYEQYF. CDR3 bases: TGTGCCAGTAGTCGTAGCGGGAGGGACAGCTCCTACGAGCAGTACTTC.

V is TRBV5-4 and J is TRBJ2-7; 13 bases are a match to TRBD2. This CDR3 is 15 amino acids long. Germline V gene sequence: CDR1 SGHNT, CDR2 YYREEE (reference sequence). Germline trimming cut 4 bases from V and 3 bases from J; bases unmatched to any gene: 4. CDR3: CASSQGTSGNYEQYF. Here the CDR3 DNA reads TGTGCCAGCAGCCAAGGGACTAGCGGGAACTACGAGCAGTACTTC. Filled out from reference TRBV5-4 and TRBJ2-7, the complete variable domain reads ETGVTQSPTHLIKTRGQQVTLRCSSQSGHNTVSWYQQALGQGPQFIFQYYREEENGRGNFPPRFSGLQFPNYSSELNVNALELDDSALYLCASSQGTSGNYEQYFGPGTRLTVT.

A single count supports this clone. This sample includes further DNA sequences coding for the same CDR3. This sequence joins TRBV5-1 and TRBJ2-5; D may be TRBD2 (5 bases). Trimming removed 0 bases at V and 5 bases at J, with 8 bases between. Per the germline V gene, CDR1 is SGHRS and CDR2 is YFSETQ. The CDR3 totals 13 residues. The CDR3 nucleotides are TGCGCCAGCAGCTTGGGACCGGGGGAGACCCAGTACTTC. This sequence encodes CASSLGPGETQYF. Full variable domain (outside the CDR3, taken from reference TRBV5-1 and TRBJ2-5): KAGVTQTPRYLIKTRGQQVTLSCSPISGHRSVSWYQQTPGQGLQFLFEYFSETQRNKGNFPGRFSGRQFSNSRSEMNVSTLELGDSALYLCASSLGPGETQYFGPGTRLLVL.

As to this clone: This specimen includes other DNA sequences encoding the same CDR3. The CDR3 sequence: CASSQDPSTDTQYF. The CDR3 nucleotides read TGCGCCAGCAGCCAAGATCCTAGTACAGATACGCAGTATTTT. The chain carries TRBV4-3 and TRBJ2-3; no clear D gene. V was cut by 0 bases and J by 3 bases, with 7 bases left in between. There are 14 residues in the CDR3. Germline CDR1 LGHNA, CDR2 YSLEER.

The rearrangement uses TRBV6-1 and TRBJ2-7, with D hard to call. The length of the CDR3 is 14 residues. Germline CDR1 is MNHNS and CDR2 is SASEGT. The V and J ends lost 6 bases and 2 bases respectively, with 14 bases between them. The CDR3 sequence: CASSRVPQTYEQYF. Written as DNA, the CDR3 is TGTGCCAGCAGCCGCGTACCCCAGACCTACGAGCAGTACTTC.

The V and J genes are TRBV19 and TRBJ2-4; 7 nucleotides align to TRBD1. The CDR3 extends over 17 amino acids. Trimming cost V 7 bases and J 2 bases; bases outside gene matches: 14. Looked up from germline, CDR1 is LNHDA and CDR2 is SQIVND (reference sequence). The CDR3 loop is CASNPRLPRGSKNIQYF. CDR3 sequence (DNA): TGTGCCAGTAACCCCCGACTGCCCAGGGGGTCCAAAAACATTCAGTACTTC.

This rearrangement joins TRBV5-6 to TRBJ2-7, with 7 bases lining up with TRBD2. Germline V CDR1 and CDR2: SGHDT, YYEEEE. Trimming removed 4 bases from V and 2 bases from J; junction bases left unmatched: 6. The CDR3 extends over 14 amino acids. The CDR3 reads CASSPGLPAYEQYF. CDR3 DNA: TGTGCCAGCAGCCCGGGACTACCAGCCTACGAGCAGTACTTC. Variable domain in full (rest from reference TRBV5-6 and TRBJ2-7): DAGVTQSPTHLIKTRGQQVTLRCSPKSGHDTVSWYQQALGQGPQFIFQYYEEEERQRGNFPDRFSGHQFPNYSSELNVNALLLGDSALYLCASSPGLPAYEQYFGPGTRLTVT.

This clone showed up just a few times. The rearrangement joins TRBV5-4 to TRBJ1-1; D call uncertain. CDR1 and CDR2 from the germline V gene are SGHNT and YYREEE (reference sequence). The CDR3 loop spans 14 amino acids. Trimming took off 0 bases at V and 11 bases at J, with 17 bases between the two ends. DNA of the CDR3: TGTGCCAGCAGCTTGGCCCTGGCAGGATCCGTGGCTTTCTTT. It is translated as CASSLALAGSVAFF. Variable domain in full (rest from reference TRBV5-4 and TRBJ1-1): ETGVTQSPTHLIKTRGQQVTLRCSSQSGHNTVSWYQQALGQGPQFIFQYYREEENGRGNFPPRFSGLQFPNYSSELNVNALELDDSALYLCASSLALAGSVAFFGQGTRLTVV.

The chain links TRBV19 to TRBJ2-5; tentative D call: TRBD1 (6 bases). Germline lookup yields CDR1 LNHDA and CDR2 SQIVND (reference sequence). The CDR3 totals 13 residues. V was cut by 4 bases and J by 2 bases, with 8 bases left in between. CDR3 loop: CASSSGQQETQYF. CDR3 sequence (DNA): TGTGCCAGTAGTAGCGGACAGCAAGAGACCCAGTACTTC. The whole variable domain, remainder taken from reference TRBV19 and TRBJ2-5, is DGGITQSPKYLFRKEGQNVTLSCEQNLNHDAMYWYRQDPGQGLRLIYYSQIVNDFQKGDIAEGYSVSREKKESFPLTVTSAQKNPTAFYLCASSSGQQETQYFGPGTRLLVL.

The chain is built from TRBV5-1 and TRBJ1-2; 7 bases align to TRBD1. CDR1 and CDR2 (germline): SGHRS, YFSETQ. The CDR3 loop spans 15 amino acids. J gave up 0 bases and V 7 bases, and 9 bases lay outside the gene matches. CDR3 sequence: CASGGTATSNYGYTF. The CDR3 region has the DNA TGCGCCAGCGGGGGGACAGCAACTTCTAACTATGGCTACACCTTC.

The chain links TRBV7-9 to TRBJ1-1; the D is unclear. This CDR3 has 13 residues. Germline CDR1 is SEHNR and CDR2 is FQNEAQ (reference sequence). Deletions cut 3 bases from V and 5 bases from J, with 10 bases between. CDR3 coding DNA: TGTGCCAGCAGCTTTACCCAAAGAACTGAAGCTTTCTTT. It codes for CASSFTQRTEAFF.

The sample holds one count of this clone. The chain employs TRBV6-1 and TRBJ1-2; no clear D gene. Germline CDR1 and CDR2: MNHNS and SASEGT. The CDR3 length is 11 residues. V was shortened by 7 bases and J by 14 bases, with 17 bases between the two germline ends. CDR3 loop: CASTLGLTATF. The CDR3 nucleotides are TGTGCCAGCACACTTGGACTGACGGCTACCTTC.

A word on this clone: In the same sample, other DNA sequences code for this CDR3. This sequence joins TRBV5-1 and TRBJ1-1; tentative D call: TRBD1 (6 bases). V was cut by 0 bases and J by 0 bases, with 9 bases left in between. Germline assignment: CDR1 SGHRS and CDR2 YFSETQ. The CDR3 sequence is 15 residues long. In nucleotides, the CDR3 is TGCGCCAGCAGCTTGGGCAGGGGCATGAACACTGAAGCTTTCTTT. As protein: CASSLGRGMNTEAFF.

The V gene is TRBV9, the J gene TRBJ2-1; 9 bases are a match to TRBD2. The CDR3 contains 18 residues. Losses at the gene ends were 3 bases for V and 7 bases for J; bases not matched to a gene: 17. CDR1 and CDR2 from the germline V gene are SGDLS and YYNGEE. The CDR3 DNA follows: TGTGCCAGCAGCGCCAAAACACCGACTAGCGGAAGGTCGAATGAGCAGTTCTTC. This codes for CASSAKTPTSGRSNEQFF.

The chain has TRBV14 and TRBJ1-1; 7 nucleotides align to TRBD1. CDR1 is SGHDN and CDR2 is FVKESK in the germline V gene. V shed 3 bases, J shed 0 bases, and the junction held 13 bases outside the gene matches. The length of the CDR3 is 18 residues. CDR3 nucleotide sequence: TGTGCCAGCAGCCACCCCCCCGGGAGTAGGGGGCTGAACACTGAAGCTTTCTTT. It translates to CASSHPPGSRGLNTEAFF.

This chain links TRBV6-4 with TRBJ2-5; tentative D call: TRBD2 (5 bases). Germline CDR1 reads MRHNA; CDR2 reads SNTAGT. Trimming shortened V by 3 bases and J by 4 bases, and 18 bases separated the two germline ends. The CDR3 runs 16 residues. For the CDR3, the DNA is TGTGCCAGCAGTGATTGGAGGACCGCGACGGGAGAGACCCAGTACTTC. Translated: CASSDWRTATGETQYF.

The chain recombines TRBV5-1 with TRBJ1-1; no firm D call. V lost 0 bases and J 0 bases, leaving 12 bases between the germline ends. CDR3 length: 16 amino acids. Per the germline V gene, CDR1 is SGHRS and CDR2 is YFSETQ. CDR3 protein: CASSLAAGSMNTEAFF. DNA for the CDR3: TGCGCCAGCAGCTTGGCGGCAGGTTCCATGAACACTGAAGCTTTCTTT.

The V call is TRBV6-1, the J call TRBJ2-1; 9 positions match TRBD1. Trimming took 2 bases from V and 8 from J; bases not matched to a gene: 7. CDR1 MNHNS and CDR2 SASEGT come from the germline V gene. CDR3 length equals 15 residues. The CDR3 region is CASSELTGGRDEQFF. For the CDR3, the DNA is TGTGCCAGCAGTGAACTGACAGGGGGTCGTGATGAGCAGTTCTTC.